This T cell receptor beta chain was documented in a study of cytomegalovirus exposure and HLA in healthy donors. Study outcomes and limitations: The productive fraction for most TCR beta V segments was about 90% or about 30% in an earlier analysis. Associated with cytomegalovirus, according to the listing, were approximately 160 TCR beta chains.

V was cut by 4 bases and J by 0 bases, with 19 bases left in between. Per the germline V gene, CDR1 is SNHLY and CDR2 is FYNNEI. The CDR3 is 17 residues long. The primer mix had 60 Vbeta and 13 Jbeta primers. As processed by the authors: Later reanalysis found 70 million to 95 million unique TCR beta chains, 10 million to 14 million of them shared. Libraries were prepared by immunoSEQ multiplex PCR; TCRdb keeps only in-frame clonotypes and omits some of them. From that table come the V and J calls and clone size; the DNA was used to work out D and trimming. Of 150,000 to 200,000 clones listed, roughly 86% are singletons. Note on this clone: Its antigen is currently unknown.

This rearrangement joins TRBV2 to TRBJ2-7; D is uncertain. The TCR sequence derives from a woman between 18 and 30 years old in good health and CMV-seronegative. The sequencing input was PBMCs. The CDR3 reads CASSVVWASFSSYEQYF. The CDR3 coding sequence is TGTGCCAGCAGTGTGGTCTGGGCATCCTTTAGCTCCTACGAGCAGTACTTC.